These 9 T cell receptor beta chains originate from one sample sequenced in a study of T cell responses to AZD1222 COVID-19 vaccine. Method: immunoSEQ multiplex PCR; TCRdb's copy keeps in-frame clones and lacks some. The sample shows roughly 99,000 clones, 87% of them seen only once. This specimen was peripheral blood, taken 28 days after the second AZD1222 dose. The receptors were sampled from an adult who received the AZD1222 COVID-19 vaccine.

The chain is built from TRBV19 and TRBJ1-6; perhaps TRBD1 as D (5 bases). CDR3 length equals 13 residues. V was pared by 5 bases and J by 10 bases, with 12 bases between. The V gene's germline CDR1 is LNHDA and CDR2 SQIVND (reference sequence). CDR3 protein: CASSLGVGSPLHF. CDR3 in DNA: TGTGCCAGTAGTTTGGGGGTGGGATCACCCCTCCACTTT.

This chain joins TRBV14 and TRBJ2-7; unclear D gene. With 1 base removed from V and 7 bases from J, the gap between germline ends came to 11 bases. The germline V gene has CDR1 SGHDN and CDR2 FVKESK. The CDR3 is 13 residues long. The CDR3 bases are TGTGCCAGCAGCCAAGTAGCTCCTGGGGAGCAGTACTTC. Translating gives CASSQVAPGEQYF.

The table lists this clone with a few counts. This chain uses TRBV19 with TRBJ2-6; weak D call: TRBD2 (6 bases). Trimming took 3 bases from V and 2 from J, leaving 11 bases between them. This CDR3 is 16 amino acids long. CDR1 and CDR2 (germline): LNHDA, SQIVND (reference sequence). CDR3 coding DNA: TGTGCCAGTAGTATTGGAGGGGAACCTGGGGCCAACGTCCTGACTTTC. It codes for CASSIGGEPGANVLTF.

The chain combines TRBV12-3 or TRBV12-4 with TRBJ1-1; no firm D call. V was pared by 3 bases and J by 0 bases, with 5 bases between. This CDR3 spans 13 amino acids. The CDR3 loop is CASSFSMNTEAFF. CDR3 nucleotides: TGTGCCAGCAGTTTCAGTATGAACACTGAAGCTTTCTTT.

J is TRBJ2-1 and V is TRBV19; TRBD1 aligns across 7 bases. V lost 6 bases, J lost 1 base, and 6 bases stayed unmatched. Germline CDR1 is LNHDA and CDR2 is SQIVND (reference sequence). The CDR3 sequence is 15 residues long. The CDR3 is CASSPDRDSYNEQFF. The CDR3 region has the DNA TGTGCCAGTAGCCCCGACAGGGATTCCTACAATGAGCAGTTCTTC.

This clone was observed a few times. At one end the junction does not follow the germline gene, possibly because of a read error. Here the CDR3 DNA reads TGCAGCGTTCAAGATAACTCCTACGAGCAGTACTTC. Its translation: CSVQDNSYEQYF. The chain has TRBV29-1 and TRBJ2-7; D gene unclear. The CDR3 runs to 12 residues. Germline CDR1 SQVTM, CDR2 ANQGSEA.

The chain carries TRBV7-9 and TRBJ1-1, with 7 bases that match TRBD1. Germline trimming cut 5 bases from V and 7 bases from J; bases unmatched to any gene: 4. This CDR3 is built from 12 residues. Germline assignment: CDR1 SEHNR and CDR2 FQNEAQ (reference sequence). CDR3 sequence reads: CASSIRDSEAFF. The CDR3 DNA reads TGTGCCAGCAGCATCCGGGACAGTGAAGCTTTCTTT.

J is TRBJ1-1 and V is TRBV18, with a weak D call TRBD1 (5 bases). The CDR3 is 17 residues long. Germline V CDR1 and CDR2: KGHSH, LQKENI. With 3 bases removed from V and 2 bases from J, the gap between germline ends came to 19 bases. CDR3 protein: CASSPNSGRTINTEAFF. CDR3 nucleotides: TGTGCCAGCTCACCCAACTCGGGACGGACCATAAACACTGAAGCTTTCTTT.

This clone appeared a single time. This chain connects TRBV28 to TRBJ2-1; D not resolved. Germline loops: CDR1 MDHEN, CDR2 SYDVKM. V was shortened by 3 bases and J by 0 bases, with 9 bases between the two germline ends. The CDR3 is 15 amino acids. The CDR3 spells CASSFEAASYNEQFF. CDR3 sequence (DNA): TGTGCCAGCAGTTTCGAGGCCGCCTCCTACAATGAGCAGTTCTTC.